This TCR beta chain was sequenced in a study of T cell responses to AZD1222 COVID-19 vaccine. On this clone itself: Its antigen is not identified.

Assay: immunoSEQ multiplex PCR; the TCRdb copy retains only in-frame clones and omits some. Found here are under 200,000 clones, more than 90% of them singletons; the top ten hold 3.6%. The ends were cut back, 0 bases at V and 0 bases at J, with 10 bases in the middle. Germline V gene sequence: CDR1 SGDLS, CDR2 YYNGEE. There are 15 residues in the CDR3. Study-level findings and limits: Of spike-specific TCRs, nearly half reportedly target regions left unmutated in variants. The CD4 TCRs associated with vaccination extended across spike and predominated at 160-218 and 743-854. AZD1222 recipients seropositive at baseline numbered only six or seven. Two AZD1222 doses significantly raised spike-specific TCR breadth and depth over controls.

The sequenced sample was peripheral blood, obtained 28 days after the second dose of the MenACWY control vaccine. V gene TRBV9 combines with J gene TRBJ2-7; D is unclear. This receptor was identified in an adult who received the MenACWY meningococcal vaccine as a control. The CDR3 here is CASSVGPTGSYEQYF. The CDR3 DNA follows: TGTGCCAGCAGCGTAGGCCCCACGGGCTCCTACGAGCAGTACTTC.